Listed below are T cell receptor beta chains from one sample, sequenced in a study of shared clonotypes between healthy human individuals. Sequenced by immunoSEQ multiplex PCR; TCRdb stores in-frame clones only, minus some. The sample includes 1.6 million or so clones, around 95% of them seen just once. The material sequenced was naive CD4+ T cells sorted from blood. These receptors were taken from a man younger than 40 in good health. Both conserved end residues are part of each CDR3. The D gene is left open where the match is weak. A row's size may be missing; if present it is once, few, many or a size class.

d_call clone_size j_call v_call cdr3_nt cdr3_aa
NA NA TRBJ2-1 TRBV4-3 TGCGCCAGCAGCCAAGACCCGATTGGGCGGGGATACAATGAGCAGTTCTTC CASSQDPIGRGYNEQFF
TRBD1 NA TRBJ2-7 TRBV28 TGTGCCAGCAGTTTGTGGGACAGGCTCAGAGGTTACGAGCAGTACTTC CASSLWDRLRGYEQYF
NA once TRBJ2-1 TRBV7-2 TGTGCCAGCAGCTTATCAGCCTCCTACAATGAGCAGTTCTTC CASSLSASYNEQFF
NA NA TRBJ2-1 TRBV7-8 TGTGCCAGCATCCCCCTGGAGGGGAGCTCCTACAATGAGCAGTTCTTC CASIPLEGSSYNEQFF
NA once TRBJ2-1 TRBV10-3 TGTGCCATCAGTGAGTTCTTGGGGGGATACAATGAGCAGTTCTTC CAISEFLGGYNEQFF
NA NA TRBJ2-3 TRBV5-1 TGCGCCAGCAGCTTGTCGGGTTCTAGCACAGATACGCAGTATTTT CASSLSGSSTDTQYF
NA once TRBJ1-5 TRBV30 TGTGCCTGGAGTGTACGGAGGGGTTCAGGGAATCAGCCCCAGCATTTT CAWSVRRGSGNQPQHF
NA NA TRBJ2-1 TRBV5-1 TGCGCCAGCAGCTTGGACGCCTACAATGAGCAGTTCTTC CASSLDAYNEQFF
NA NA TRBJ2-7 TRBV7-2 TGTGCCAGCAGGTTAGGCGGGACAGACCCCTACGAGCAGTACTTC CASRLGGTDPYEQYF
NA once TRBJ2-3 TRBV7-2 TGTGCCAGCAGCCCAAACCCCGCAGATACGCAGTATTTT CASSPNPADTQYF
NA NA TRBJ2-1 TRBV5-4 TGTGCCAGCAGCTTGGTTGGCGGAGGGCGGGGTAATGAGCAGTTCTTC CASSLVGGGRGNEQFF
NA NA TRBJ1-3 TRBV28 TGTGCCAGCAGTTTCGTGAGGGGAGCTGGAAACACCATATATTTT CASSFVRGAGNTIYF
NA NA TRBJ2-7 TRBV6-5 TGTGCCAGCAGTTACTCGACGGTGGGGGCACTGGAGCAGTACTTC CASSYSTVGALEQYF
TRBD1 few TRBJ2-7 TRBV18 TGTGCCAGCTCACCGCGGACAGGTCTCCGCTACGAGCAGTACTTC CASSPRTGLRYEQYF
NA NA TRBJ2-1 TRBV29-1 TGCAGCGTTGTATTGAAACTAGTCGGGGGTTACAATGAGCAGTTCTTC CSVVLKLVGGYNEQFF
TRBD2 NA TRBJ2-5 TRBV4-1 TGCGCCAGCAGCCAAGCGAAGACTAGCGGGGGCCAAGAGACCCAGTACTTC CASSQAKTSGGQETQYF
TRBD1 once TRBJ1-2 TRBV7-9 TGTGCCAGCAGCTCTCCAGGGGGCGAATATGGCTACACCTTC CASSSPGGEYGYTF
TRBD1 NA TRBJ1-2 TRBV11-2 TGTGCCAGCAGCGCCATAGGGACAGGCTATGGCTACACCTTC CASSAIGTGYGYTF
NA NA TRBJ2-1 TRBV25-1 TGTGCCAGCACCCCACCGGACAGTCCTGGGAATGAGCAGTTCTTC CASTPPDSPGNEQFF
TRBD1 NA TRBJ2-6 TRBV7-2 TGTGCCAGCAGCTTCCCCCGGGACAGGGCCTCCTCTGGGGCCAACGTCCTGACTTTC CASSFPRDRASSGANVLTF
NA NA TRBJ1-5 TRBV28 TGTGCCAGCAGCACCACAGGCAATCAGCCCCAGCATTTT CASSTTGNQPQHF
TRBD1 NA TRBJ2-5 TRBV6-1 TGTGCCAGCAGTGGGACAGGGCGAGGCGAGACCCAGTACTTC CASSGTGRGETQYF
NA NA TRBJ2-5 TRBV25-1 TGTGCCAGCAGTGAAGGGGCAGGGCGACGAGAGACCCAGTACTTC CASSEGAGRRETQYF
NA NA TRBJ1-2 TRBV5-5 TGTGCCAGCAGTTCCGACAGCGGCTATGGCTACACCTTC CASSSDSGYGYTF
TRBD2 NA TRBJ2-3 TRBV7-6 TGTGCCAGCAGCTCATTAGCGGGAGGTATCACAGATACGCAGTATTTT CASSSLAGGITDTQYF
NA NA TRBJ2-2 TRBV2 TGTGCCAGCAGAGGCAGTTTTTACACCGGGGAGCTGTTTTTT CASRGSFYTGELFF
TRBD1 NA TRBJ2-5 TRBV27 TGTGCCAGCAGCCGATCTACTTCCGGGACAGTGCGAGGTACCCAGTACTTC CASSRSTSGTVRGTQYF
TRBD1 NA TRBJ2-4 TRBV7-9 TGTGCCAGCAGCTTAGATATTAGGGGGCTGGGAAACATTCAGTACTTC CASSLDIRGLGNIQYF
NA once TRBJ2-2 TRBV7-6 TGTGCCAGCAGCTTAGTTCCCAGGGGGAACACCGGGGAGCTGTTTTTT CASSLVPRGNTGELFF
NA NA TRBJ2-7 TRBV6-5 TGTGCCACCCGGGGGCGGGGGTCTGGCTCCTACGAGCAGTACTTC CATRGRGSGSYEQYF
NA NA TRBJ2-3 TRBV5-4 TGTGCCAGCAGCTTGAGCCTAGCTACAGATACGCAGTATTTT CASSLSLATDTQYF
NA NA TRBJ1-1 TRBV11-1 TGTGCCAGCAGCTTAGTCAGGGGAGTTGCTGAAGCTTTCTTT CASSLVRGVAEAFF
NA NA TRBJ1-1 TRBV5-1 TGCGCCAGCAGCTTGGACGGGGCGCCGGCCCAACTCTTT CASSLDGAPAQLF
NA NA TRBJ2-1 TRBV27 TGTGCCAGCAGTTTATTCTTTGCGGGATGGGACAATGAGCAGTTCTTC CASSLFFAGWDNEQFF
TRBD2 once TRBJ2-1 TRBV4-2 TGTGCCAGCAGCACCCTTAGCGGGACCTACAATGAGCAGTTCTTC CASSTLSGTYNEQFF
NA NA TRBJ2-1 TRBV7-2 TGTGCCAGCAGCTTAGACAGGGTAAATGAGCAGTTCTTC CASSLDRVNEQFF
NA NA TRBJ1-2 TRBV29-1 TGCAGCGTTGAAGATAGGACAGCCAGCTATGGCTACACCTTC CSVEDRTASYGYTF
TRBD2 NA TRBJ2-1 TRBV5-6 TGTGCCAGCAGCTTGGAGGGACTAGCGCCATACAATGAGCAGTTCTTC CASSLEGLAPYNEQFF
TRBD1 NA TRBJ2-1 TRBV28 TGTGCCAGCAGGCCCGGACAGGGTCAAAGGTTTCATATCGTTGAGCAGTTCTTC CASRPGQGQRFHIVEQFF
TRBD2 NA TRBJ2-5 TRBV7-7 TGTGCTAGCAGCCCGGGACTAGCTAAAGAGACCCAGTACTTC CASSPGLAKETQYF
NA NA TRBJ2-3 TRBV4-1 TGCGCCAGCAGCCAAGTCGGACGACGCCAAGGCCCCGCGCAGTATTTT CASSQVGRRQGPAQYF
TRBD1 few TRBJ2-7 TRBV5-1 TGCGCCAGCAGCTTGGGGACAGGGGGCTCTCAGCAGTACTTC CASSLGTGGSQQYF
NA NA TRBJ2-1 TRBV7-3 TGTGCCAGCAGCCCTATAAGGGCTGGGAATGAGCAGTTCTTC CASSPIRAGNEQFF
NA NA TRBJ1-5 TRBV28 TGTGCCAGCAGTTTAAGGGGGGGCAGCAATCAGCCCCAGCATTTT CASSLRGGSNQPQHF
TRBD1 once TRBJ1-2 TRBV2 TGTGCCAGCGACAGGGACTATGGCTACACCTTC CASDRDYGYTF
TRBD1 NA TRBJ2-7 TRBV14 TGTGCCAGCAGCCGTAAAGTCGCCGGGACAGGGAAAGGCTACGAGCAGTACTTC CASSRKVAGTGKGYEQYF